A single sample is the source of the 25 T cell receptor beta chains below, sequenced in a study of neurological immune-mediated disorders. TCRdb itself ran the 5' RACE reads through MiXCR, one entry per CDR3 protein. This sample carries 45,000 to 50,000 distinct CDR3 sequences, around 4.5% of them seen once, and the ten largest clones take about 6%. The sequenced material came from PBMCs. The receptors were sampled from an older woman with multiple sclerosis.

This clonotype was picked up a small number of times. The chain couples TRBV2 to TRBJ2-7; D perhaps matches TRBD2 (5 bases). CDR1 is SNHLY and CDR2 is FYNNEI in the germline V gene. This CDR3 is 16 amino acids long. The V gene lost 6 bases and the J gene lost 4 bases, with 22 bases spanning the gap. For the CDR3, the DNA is TGTGCCAGCAGGGAGTCTAGCAGGATCTCTTCGTACGAGCAGTACTTC. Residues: CASRESSRISSYEQYF.

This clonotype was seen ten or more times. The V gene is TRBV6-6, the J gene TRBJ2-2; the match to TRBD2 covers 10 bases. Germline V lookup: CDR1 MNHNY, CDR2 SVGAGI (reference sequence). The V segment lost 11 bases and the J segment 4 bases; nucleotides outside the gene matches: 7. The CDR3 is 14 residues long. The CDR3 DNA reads TGTGCCGGAGGAGCGGGAGGGTTCACCGGGGAGCTGTTTTTT. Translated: CAGGAGGFTGELFF.

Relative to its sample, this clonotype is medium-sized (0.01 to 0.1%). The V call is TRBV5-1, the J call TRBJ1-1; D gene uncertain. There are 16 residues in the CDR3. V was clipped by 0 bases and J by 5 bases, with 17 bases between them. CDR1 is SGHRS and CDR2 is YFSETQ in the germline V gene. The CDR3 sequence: CASSLDAVTYQTEAFF. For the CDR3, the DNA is TGCGCCAGCAGCTTGGACGCAGTCACCTATCAAACTGAAGCTTTCTTT.

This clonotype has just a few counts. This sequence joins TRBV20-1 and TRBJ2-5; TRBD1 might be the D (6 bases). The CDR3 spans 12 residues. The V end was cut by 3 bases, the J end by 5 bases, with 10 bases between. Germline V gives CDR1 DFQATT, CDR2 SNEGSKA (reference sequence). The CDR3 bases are TGCAGTGCTAGGTCGGACAGCGAGACCCAGTACTTC. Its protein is CSARSDSETQYF.

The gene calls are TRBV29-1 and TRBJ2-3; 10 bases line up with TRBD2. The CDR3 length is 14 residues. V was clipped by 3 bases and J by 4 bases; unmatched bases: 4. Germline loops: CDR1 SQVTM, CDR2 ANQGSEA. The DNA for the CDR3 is TGCAGCGTTGAGGTAGCGGGGGGCGCAGATACGCAGTATTTT. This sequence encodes CSVEVAGGADTQYF.

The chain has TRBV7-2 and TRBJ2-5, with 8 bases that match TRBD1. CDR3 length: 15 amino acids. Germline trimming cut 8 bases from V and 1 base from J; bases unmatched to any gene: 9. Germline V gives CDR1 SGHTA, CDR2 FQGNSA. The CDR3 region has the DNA TGTGCCAGCGGGGTAGGACAGGGAGGCCAAGAGACCCAGTACTTC. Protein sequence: CASGVGQGGQETQYF.

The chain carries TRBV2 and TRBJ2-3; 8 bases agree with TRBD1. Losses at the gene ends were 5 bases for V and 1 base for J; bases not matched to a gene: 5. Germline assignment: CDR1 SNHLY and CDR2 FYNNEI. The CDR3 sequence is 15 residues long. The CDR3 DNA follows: TGTGCCAGCAGTATCAACAGGGGGGGCACAGATACGCAGTATTTT. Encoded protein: CASSINRGGTDTQYF.

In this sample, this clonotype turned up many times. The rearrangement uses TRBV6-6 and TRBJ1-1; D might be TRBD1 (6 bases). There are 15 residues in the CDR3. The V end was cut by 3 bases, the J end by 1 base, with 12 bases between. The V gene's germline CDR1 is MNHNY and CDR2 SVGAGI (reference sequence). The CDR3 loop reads CASSYAGHQNTEAFF. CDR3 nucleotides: TGTGCCAGCAGTTATGCGGGACACCAGAACACTGAAGCTTTCTTT.

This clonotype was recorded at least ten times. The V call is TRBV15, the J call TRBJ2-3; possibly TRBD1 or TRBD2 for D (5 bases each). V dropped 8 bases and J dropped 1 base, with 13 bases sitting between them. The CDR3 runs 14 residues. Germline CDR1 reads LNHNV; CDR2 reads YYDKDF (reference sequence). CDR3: CATEYGGGTDTQYF. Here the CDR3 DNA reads TGTGCCACCGAATATGGGGGTGGCACAGATACGCAGTATTTT.

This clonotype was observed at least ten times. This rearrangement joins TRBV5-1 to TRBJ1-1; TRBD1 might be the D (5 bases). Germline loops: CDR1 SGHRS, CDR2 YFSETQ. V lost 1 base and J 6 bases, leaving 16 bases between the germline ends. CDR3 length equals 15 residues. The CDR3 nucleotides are TGCGCCAGCAGCTTGTGGGGCGCCCAGGATTCTGAAGCTTTCTTT. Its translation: CASSLWGAQDSEAFF.

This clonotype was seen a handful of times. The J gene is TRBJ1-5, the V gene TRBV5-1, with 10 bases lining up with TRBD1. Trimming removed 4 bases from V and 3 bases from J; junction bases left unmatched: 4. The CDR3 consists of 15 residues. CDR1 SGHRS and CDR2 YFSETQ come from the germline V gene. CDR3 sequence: CASSTTGGLNQPQHF. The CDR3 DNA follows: TGCGCCAGCAGCACGACAGGGGGCCTCAATCAGCCCCAGCATTTT.

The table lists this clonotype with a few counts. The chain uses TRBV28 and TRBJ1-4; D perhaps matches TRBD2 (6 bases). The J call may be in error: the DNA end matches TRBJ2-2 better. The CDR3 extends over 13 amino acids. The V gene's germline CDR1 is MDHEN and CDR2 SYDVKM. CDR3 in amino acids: CASLGSGYRELFF. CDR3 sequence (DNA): TGTGCCAGTTTGGGCAGCGGGTATCGGGAGCTGTTTTTT.

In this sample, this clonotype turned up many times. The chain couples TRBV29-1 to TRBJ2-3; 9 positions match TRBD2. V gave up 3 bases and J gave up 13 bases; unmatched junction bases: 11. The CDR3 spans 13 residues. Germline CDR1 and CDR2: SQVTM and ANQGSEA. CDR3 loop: CSVDLRGGRAKYF. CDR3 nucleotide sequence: TGCAGCGTTGATCTACGGGGCGGGAGGGCCAAGTATTTT.

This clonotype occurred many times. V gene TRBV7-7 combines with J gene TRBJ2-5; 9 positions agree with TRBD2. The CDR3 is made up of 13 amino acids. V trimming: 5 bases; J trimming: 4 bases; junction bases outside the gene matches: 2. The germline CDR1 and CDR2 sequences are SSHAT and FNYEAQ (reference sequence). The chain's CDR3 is CASSPGLAETQYF. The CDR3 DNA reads TGTGCCAGCAGCCCGGGACTAGCAGAGACCCAGTACTTC.

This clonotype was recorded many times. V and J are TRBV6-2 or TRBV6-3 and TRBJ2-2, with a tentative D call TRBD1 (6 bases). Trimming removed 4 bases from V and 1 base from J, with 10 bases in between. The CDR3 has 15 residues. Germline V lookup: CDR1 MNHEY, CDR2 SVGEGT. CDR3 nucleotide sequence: TGTGCCAGCAGTTCCAGGGACAAGAACACCGGGGAGCTGTTTTTT. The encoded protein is CASSSRDKNTGELFF.

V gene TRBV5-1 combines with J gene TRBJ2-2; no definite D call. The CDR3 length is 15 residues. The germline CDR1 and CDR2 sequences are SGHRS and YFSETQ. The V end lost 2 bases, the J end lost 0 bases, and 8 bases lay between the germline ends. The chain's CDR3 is CASSFMDANTGELFF. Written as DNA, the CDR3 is TGCGCCAGCAGCTTCATGGACGCGAACACCGGGGAGCTGTTTTTT.

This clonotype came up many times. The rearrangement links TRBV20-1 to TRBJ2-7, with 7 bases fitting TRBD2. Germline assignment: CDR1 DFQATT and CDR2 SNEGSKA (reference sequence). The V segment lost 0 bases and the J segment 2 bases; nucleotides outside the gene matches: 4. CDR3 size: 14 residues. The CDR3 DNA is TGCAGTGCTAGAGACGGCGGGGGAGCCTACGAGCAGTACTTC. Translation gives CSARDGGGAYEQYF.

The DNA for the CDR3 is TGTGCCAGCAGCCCCCACGCGCGGGAGACCCAGTACTTC. The encoded protein is CASSPHARETQYF. The V gene is TRBV7-6, the J gene TRBJ2-5; D unresolved. The CDR3 has 13 residues. The V gene lost 5 bases and the J gene lost 5 bases, with 12 bases spanning the gap. Per the germline V gene, CDR1 is SGHVS and CDR2 is FNYEAQ.

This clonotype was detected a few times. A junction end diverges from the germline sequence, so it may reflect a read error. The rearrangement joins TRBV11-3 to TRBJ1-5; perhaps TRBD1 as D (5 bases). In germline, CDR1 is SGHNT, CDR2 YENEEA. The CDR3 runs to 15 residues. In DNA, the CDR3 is TGTGCCAGCAGCCGCCCAGGGTGCGGCAATCAGCCCCAGAATTTT. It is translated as CASSRPGCGNQPQNF.

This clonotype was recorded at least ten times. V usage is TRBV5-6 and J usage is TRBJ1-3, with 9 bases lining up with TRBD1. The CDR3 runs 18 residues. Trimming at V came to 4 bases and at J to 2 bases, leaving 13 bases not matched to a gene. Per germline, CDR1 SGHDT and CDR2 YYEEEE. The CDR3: CASSAEDRGIVAGNTIYF. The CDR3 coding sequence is TGTGCCAGCAGCGCGGAAGACAGGGGGATCGTGGCTGGAAACACCATATATTTT.

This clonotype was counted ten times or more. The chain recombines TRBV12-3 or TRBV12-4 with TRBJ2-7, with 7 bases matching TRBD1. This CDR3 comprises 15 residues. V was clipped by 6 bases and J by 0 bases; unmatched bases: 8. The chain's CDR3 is CASSSETGSSYEQYF. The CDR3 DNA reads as TGTGCCAGCAGCTCAGAGACAGGGAGCTCCTACGAGCAGTACTTC.

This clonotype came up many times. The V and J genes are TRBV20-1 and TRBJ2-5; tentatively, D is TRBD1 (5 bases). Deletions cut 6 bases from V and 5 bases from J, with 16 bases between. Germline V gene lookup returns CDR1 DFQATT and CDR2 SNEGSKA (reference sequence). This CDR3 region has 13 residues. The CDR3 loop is CSANPTGWETQYF. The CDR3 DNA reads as TGCAGTGCCAATCCAACAGGATGGGAGACCCAGTACTTC.

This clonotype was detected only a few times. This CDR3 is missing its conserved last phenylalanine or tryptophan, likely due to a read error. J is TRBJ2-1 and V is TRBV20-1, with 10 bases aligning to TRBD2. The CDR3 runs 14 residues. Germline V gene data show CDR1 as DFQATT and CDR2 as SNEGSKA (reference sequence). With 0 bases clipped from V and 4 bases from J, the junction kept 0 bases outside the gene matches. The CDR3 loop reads CSARDSGGYNEQFV. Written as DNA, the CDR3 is TGCAGTGCTAGAGATAGCGGGGGGTACAATGAGCAGTTCGTC.

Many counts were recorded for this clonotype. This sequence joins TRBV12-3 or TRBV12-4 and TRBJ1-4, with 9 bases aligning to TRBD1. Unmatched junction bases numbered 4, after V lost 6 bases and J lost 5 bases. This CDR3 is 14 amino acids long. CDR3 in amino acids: CASSRTGANEKLFF. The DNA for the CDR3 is TGTGCCAGCAGCCGGACAGGGGCAAATGAAAAACTGTTTTTT.

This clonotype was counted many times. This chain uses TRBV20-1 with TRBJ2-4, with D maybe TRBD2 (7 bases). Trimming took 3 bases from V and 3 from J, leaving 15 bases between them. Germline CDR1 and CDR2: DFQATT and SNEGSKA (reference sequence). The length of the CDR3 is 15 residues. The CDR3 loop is CSASPRGGDKNIQYF. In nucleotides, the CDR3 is TGCAGTGCTAGCCCGAGGGGGGGGGACAAAAACATTCAGTACTTC.